Detailed here is one TCR beta chain. These data originate in a study of control samples from healthy donors and cancer patients. Data came from immunoSEQ multiplex PCR; TCRdb stores just in-frame clones and leaves some out. The sample includes about 82,000 clones, more than 75% of them seen just once. CDR3 size: 15 residues. Germline V lookup: CDR1 SNHLY, CDR2 FYNNEI. Germline trimming cut 3 bases from V and 4 bases from J; bases unmatched to any gene: 7. The rearrangement uses TRBV2 and TRBJ2-7; 9 bases fit TRBD1. The clonotype was recovered from a man aged 45-65 years in good health. The sequencing sample was made of blood. CDR3 coding DNA: TGTGCCAGCAGTGAGGTGGGACAGGGTGTATACGAGCAGTACTTC. Encoded protein: CASSEVGQGVYEQYF.